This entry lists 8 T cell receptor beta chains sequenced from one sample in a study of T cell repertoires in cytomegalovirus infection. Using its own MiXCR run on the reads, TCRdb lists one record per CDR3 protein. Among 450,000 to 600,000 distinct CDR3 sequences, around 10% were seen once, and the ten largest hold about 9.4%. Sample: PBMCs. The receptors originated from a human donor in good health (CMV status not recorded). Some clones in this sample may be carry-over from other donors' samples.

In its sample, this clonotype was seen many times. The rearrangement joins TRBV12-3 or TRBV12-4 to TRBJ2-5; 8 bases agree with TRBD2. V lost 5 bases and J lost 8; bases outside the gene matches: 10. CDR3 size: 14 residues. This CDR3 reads CASSPLGGAPTQYF. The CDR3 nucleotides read TGTGCCAGCAGTCCCCTCGGGGGGGCCCCTACCCAGTACTTC.

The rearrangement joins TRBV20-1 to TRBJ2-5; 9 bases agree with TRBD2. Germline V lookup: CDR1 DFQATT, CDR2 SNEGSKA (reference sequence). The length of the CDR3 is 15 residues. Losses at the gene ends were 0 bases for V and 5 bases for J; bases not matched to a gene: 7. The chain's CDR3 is CSAREASGVDETQYF. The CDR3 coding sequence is TGCAGTGCTAGAGAGGCTAGCGGGGTGGATGAGACCCAGTACTTC.

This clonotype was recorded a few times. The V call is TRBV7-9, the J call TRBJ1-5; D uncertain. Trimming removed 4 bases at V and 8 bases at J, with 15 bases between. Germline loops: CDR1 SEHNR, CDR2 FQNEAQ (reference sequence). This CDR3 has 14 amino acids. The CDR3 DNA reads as TGTGCCAGCAGCTCTCATGCGGTTCAGGAGCCCCAGCATTTT. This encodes CASSSHAVQEPQHF.

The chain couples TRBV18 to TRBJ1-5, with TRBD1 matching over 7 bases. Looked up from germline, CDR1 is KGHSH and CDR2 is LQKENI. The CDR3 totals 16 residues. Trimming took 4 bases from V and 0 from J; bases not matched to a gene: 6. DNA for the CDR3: TGTGCCAGCTCACTCGCCGGGACAGTTAGCAATCAGCCCCAGCATTTT. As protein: CASSLAGTVSNQPQHF.

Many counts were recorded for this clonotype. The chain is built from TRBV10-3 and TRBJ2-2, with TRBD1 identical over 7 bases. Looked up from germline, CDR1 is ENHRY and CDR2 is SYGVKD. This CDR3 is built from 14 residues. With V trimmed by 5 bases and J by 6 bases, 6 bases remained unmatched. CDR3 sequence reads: CAISRDRGSGELFF. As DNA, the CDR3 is TGTGCCATCAGTAGGGACAGAGGATCCGGGGAGCTGTTTTTT.

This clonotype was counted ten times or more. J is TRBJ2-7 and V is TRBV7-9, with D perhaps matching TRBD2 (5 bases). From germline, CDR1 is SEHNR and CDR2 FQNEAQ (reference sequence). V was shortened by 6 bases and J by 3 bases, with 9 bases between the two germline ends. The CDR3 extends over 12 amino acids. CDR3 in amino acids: CASRLENYEQYF. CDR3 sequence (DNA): TGTGCCAGCAGACTAGAAAACTACGAGCAGTACTTC.

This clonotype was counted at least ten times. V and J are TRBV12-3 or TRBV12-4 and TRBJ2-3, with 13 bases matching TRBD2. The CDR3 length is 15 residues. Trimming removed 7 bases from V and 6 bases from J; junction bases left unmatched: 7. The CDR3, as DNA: TGTGCCAGCACTGGACTAGCGGGAGTAGCGGATACGCAGTATTTT. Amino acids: CASTGLAGVADTQYF.

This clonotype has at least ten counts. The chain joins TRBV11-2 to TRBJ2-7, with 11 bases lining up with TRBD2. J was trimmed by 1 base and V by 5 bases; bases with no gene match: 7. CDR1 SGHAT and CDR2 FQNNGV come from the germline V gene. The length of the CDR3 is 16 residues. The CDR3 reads CASSRILAGGSYEQYF. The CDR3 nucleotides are TGTGCCAGCAGCAGGATCCTAGCGGGAGGATCCTACGAGCAGTACTTC.